The 5 T cell receptor beta chains below come from one sample, sequenced in a study of blood T cell repertoires in COVID-19. Only in-frame clones appear in the TCRdb table, and some are missing; sequencing was by immunoSEQ multiplex PCR. This table holds about 210,000 clones, 81% found once. Input material: PBMCs or T cells enriched from blood (not recorded which). The source of these receptors is a woman aged 50 to 60 with acute COVID-19.

The V gene is TRBV6-5, the J gene TRBJ1-6, with no clear D. Germline assignment: CDR1 MNHEY and CDR2 SVGAGI. The CDR3 is 13 residues long. V was clipped by 0 bases and J by 8 bases, with 5 bases between them. CDR3 residues: CASSYSRHSPLHF. The CDR3 DNA reads TGTGCCAGCAGTTACTCGCGGCATTCACCCCTCCACTTT.

The chain combines TRBV6-2 or TRBV6-3 with TRBJ2-7; no definite D call. This CDR3 region has 13 residues. CDR1 is MNHEY, CDR2 SVGEGT, per germline. Trimming removed 0 bases at V and 4 bases at J, with 7 bases between. The CDR3 nucleotides read TGTGCCAGCAGTTACTCCGGAGAATACGAGCAGTACTTC. It encodes CASSYSGEYEQYF.

V and J are TRBV4-1 and TRBJ2-1; 13 bases are a match to TRBD2. CDR3 length: 16 amino acids. CDR1 is MGHRA and CDR2 is YSYEKL in the germline V gene. The trim removed 3 bases at V and 5 bases at J, leaving 4 bases unmatched. CDR3 residues: CASSHGTSGTNNEQFF. CDR3 DNA sequence: TGCGCCAGCAGCCATGGGACTAGCGGGACAAACAATGAGCAGTTCTTC.

The chain recombines TRBV28 with TRBJ1-1; TRBD1 agrees at 11 bases. After removal of 4 bases from V and 4 bases from J, the junction contained 5 bases not matched to a gene. This CDR3 has 15 amino acids. Germline V gene data show CDR1 as MDHEN and CDR2 as SYDVKM. CDR3 sequence: CASSWTGGVGTEAFF. The CDR3, as DNA: TGTGCCAGCAGTTGGACAGGGGGCGTGGGCACTGAAGCTTTCTTT.

The rearrangement uses TRBV3-1 (or the pseudogene TRBV3-2) and TRBJ1-1, with 10 positions matching TRBD1. V lost 4 bases and J lost 6; bases outside the gene matches: 8. Germline V gene lookup returns CDR1 LGHDT and CDR2 YNNKEL (reference sequence). CDR3 length: 15 residues. The CDR3 bases are TGTGCCAGCAGCCCCGCGACAGGGGGCATGGCTGAAGCTTTCTTT. Residues: CASSPATGGMAEAFF.